The clone carrying this T cell receptor (beta chain) was picked up many times. Its antigen is currently unknown. This specimen belongs to a study of human T cells and chemical hapten exposure. Study-level background: Slight volume differences across pooled libraries mainly accounted for varying per-sample TCR yields.

V was trimmed by 2 bases and J by 6 bases, leaving 15 bases between them. From germline, CDR1 is SGHNT and CDR2 YYREEE (reference sequence). This CDR3 comprises 15 residues. In the original processing: A typical sample had roughly 87,000 TCRs, with roughly 23,224 to 690,600 overall. Using its own MiXCR run on the RACE reads, TCRdb lists one record per CDR3 protein. The V and J calls, along with clone size, are taken from TCRdb and not from the paper's own processing. The table includes around 70,000 distinct CDR3 sequences, 6% to 7% detected once. Time point specified: healthy volunteer bleed at 6 weeks. Extraction yielded total RNA from whole blood (unfractionated). Overall study findings and caveats: Unchanged with DPC sensitization were TCRs above 1 in 1000 frequency.

Sequenced sample: whole blood. The clonotype comes from a female donor in good health. Some clones in this sample may be carry-over from other donors' samples. The chain joins TRBV5-4 to TRBJ2-1, with D possibly matching TRBD2 (6 bases). CDR3 in DNA: TGTGCCAGCAGCTTCGGTTTGGTAGCGGTCAATGAGCAGTTCTTC. Protein: CASSFGLVAVNEQFF.